This T cell receptor (beta chain) emerged from a study of T cells in Graves' hyperthyroidism and ophthalmopathy. Overall study results and limits: The majority of expanded thyroid clonotypes above 0.001 also appeared in blood.

RNA transcripts provided the source from which TCR beta CDR3 regions were amplified. The HTBI primer set was used in a first-round RT-PCR of the TCR CDR3. TCRdb re-called the multiplex PCR reads through MiXCR, storing one row per CDR3 protein. Among fewer than 450,000 distinct CDR3 sequences listed, roughly a sixth were seen once. In regard to this clonotype: The antigen is unknown.

CDR1 is LGHDT, CDR2 YNNKEL, per germline (reference sequence). Trimming at V came to 3 bases and at J to 4 bases, leaving 3 bases not matched to a gene. The CDR3 runs to 14 residues. This chain joins TRBV3-1 and TRBJ1-2; TRBD1 agrees at 9 bases. The sequencing sample was made of blood. The receptor was isolated from a woman aged 30 to 39 with Graves' hyperthyroidism that later progressed to Graves' ophthalmopathy. This CDR3 reads CASSQGTGTYGYTF. CDR3 DNA: TGTGCCAGCAGCCAGGGGACAGGGACCTATGGCTACACCTTC.